This T cell receptor (beta chain) was captured in a study of T cells in Graves' hyperthyroidism and ophthalmopathy. TCR beta CDR3 regions were amplified from RNA transcripts. HTBI primers were the set used in a first-round RT-PCR of the TCR CDR3. TCRdb ran MiXCR on the multiplex PCR reads and lists one entry per CDR3 protein. This table holds 300,000 to 400,000 distinct CDR3 sequences, about 14% found once. This clonotype was found once. Its cognate antigen is unknown. This CDR3 region has 21 residues. Germline CDR1 is LNHDA and CDR2 is SQIVND (reference sequence). V trimming: 5 bases; J trimming: 5 bases; junction bases outside the gene matches: 21. The study's findings and limits: Ophthalmopathy and stable hyperthyroidism were told apart by a 13 V-J model.

Recently diagnosed hyperthyroidism of less than 2 months' duration affected patients aged 18 to 65. Lactation, pregnancy, other autoimmune disease or uncontrolled infection led to exclusion of patients. The chain combines TRBV19 with TRBJ2-3; 14 bases match TRBD2. The origin of this receptor is a woman between 25 and 40 years old with Graves' hyperthyroidism. The specimen sequenced was blood. The CDR3 is CASSPRSIHPGLAGEGDTQYF. CDR3 DNA sequence: TGTGCCAGTAGTCCCAGATCAATCCATCCGGGACTAGCGGGAGAGGGAGATACGCAGTATTTT.